The subject of this entry is one T cell receptor beta chain. This clone appeared a single time. There is no known antigen for this receptor. The sample holds no much larger clone one base away, and base qualities are not on file. The sample originates from a study of blood T cell repertoires in COVID-19 (dated by TCRdb to the early 2020s). Describing the broader study: Samples covering the acute and convalescent phases of COVID-19 were provided by collaborators in the United States, Italy and Spain. The prospective study material was composed of cDNA or gDNA derived from T cells, B-cell-depleted T cells, or PBMCs. Subjects who had been exposed to COVID-19, were actively infected with it, or had recovered from it provided the deeply sampled blood TCRbeta repertoires that made up the dataset. A freely available public database, intended as a resource for researchers studying the immune response to SARS-CoV-2, is where the repertoires were released. Samples were obtained from the ongoing ImmuneRACE study (first 160 participants) and from roughly 1,300 subjects provided by 6 global collaborators. A de-identified subject ID, COVID-19 status, age in years and sex were almost always included in the sample metadata. HLA class I and class II types, where available, came from metadata supplied by the sample provider rather than from assay-based typing. Results and caveats for the whole study, not just this receptor: The quantity of clinical and demographic metadata differed by source and by participant and was supplied without curation.

Each collaborating institution followed its own protocols to collect whole blood in K2EDTA tubes. Collaborator samples were shipped for TCRbeta analysis as frozen whole blood, isolated PBMCs, or DNA extracted from either sample type. TCRbeta CDR3 regions were amplified from genomic DNA by means of the immunoSEQ Assay, a bias-controlled multiplex PCR. The published analysis was carried out like this. The number of nucleated cells in each sample was estimated from the amplification of reference gene primers within the assay. Sequence reads were collapsed and filtered to measure the absolute abundance of every unique TCRbeta CDR3 rearrangement. Productive Simpson clonality was computed per sample as the square root of Simpson's diversity index over productive rearrangements. This immuneACCESS table, as held by TCRdb, lists in-frame sequences with V and J called but not all clones. Of the missing ones, under half trace to an unresolved V gene in checked studies; the others have no known cause. That table is the source of V, J and clone size, and D and trimming were worked out from the DNA. Present in this sample are some 190,000 clones, roughly 80% of which were seen just once. The top ten clones comprise 12% of the sample.

In the germline V gene, CDR1 corresponds to KGHSH and CDR2 to LQKENI. From cysteine to phenylalanine, the CDR3 is 18 amino acids long. Here the CDR3 DNA is all that survives: 54 bases in frame from base 1. Between the V and J ends, shortened by 3 bases and 11 bases respectively, the junction contains 26 bases. The source is a woman in her fifties or sixties with acute or convalescent COVID-19. The chain was built from TRBV18 and TRBJ1-6; no confident D gene assignment can be made. Sequenced input: peripheral blood. The DNA reads as follows: TGTGCCAGCTCACCGATCCCCGCGACGGGAAACCTTCAGGCACCCCTCCACTTT. It specifies CASSPIPATGNLQAPLHF.